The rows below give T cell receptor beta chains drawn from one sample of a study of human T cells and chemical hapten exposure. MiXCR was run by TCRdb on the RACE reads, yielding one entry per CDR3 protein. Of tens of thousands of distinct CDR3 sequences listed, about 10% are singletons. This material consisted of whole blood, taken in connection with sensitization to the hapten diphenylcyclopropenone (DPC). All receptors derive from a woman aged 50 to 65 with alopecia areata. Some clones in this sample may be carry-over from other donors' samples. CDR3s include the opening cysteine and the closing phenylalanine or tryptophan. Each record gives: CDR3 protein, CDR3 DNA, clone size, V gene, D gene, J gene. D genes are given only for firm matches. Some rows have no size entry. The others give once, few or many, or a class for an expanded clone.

CDR3: CSAKEPNANIQYF; DNA: TGCAGTGCTAAGGAACCGAACGCGAACATTCAGTACTTC; size: .; V: TRBV20-1; D: .; J: TRBJ2-4
CDR3: CASSLGQVGTEAFF; DNA: TGTGCCAGCAGCTTAGGACAGGTAGGGACTGAAGCTTTCTTT; size: few; V: TRBV7-9; D: .; J: TRBJ1-1
CDR3: CASSQGRAETQYF; DNA: TGCGCCAGCAGCCAAGGAAGAGCCGAGACCCAGTACTTC; size: few; V: TRBV4-1; D: .; J: TRBJ2-5
CDR3: CSVVSSGANTEAFF; DNA: TGCAGCGTTGTCTCTTCAGGGGCGAACACTGAAGCTTTCTTT; size: many; V: TRBV29-1; D: .; J: TRBJ1-1
CDR3: CASSLVASGRVGEQFF; DNA: TGTGCCAGCAGCTTAGTTGCTAGCGGGAGGGTTGGAGAGCAGTTCTTC; size: many; V: TRBV7-2; D: TRBD2; J: TRBJ2-1
CDR3: CASSLEPGQTQYF; DNA: TGCGCCAGCAGCTTGGAACCTGGACAAACCCAGTACTTC; size: few; V: TRBV5-1; D: .; J: TRBJ2-5
CDR3: CSVATGGSQPQHF; DNA: TGCAGCGTAGCTACAGGGGGCTCTCAGCCCCAGCATTTT; size: .; V: TRBV29-1; D: TRBD1; J: TRBJ1-5
CDR3: CASSQDSIAVSGNTIYF; DNA: TGCGCCAGCAGCCAAGACAGCATAGCCGTTTCTGGAAACACCATATATTTT; size: few; V: TRBV4-3; D: .; J: TRBJ1-3
CDR3: CASSLGGDLTEAFF; DNA: TGTGCCAGCAGTTTAGGGGGGGACCTCACTGAAGCTTTCTTT; size: few; V: TRBV12-3/TRBV12-4; D: .; J: TRBJ1-1
CDR3: CASSLGDAGEEKLFF; DNA: TGTGCCAGCAGCTTAGGGGATGCAGGGGAAGAAAAACTGTTTTTT; size: many; V: TRBV7-9; D: .; J: TRBJ1-4
CDR3: CASSLAPRGLSNIQYF; DNA: TGTGCCAGCAGCTTGGCCCCGCGTGGTTTGTCAAACATTCAGTACTTC; size: many; V: TRBV5-6; D: .; J: TRBJ2-4
CDR3: CASSPPAAYNEQFF; DNA: TGTGCCAGCTCACCACCGGCGGCCTACAATGAGCAGTTCTTC; size: .; V: TRBV18; D: .; J: TRBJ2-1
CDR3: CSASAGEAKVSTDTQYF; DNA: TGCAGTGCTAGCGCGGGTGAGGCCAAAGTTAGCACAGATACGCAGTATTTT; size: many; V: TRBV20-1; D: .; J: TRBJ2-3
CDR3: CASSLQAGANEQFF; DNA: TGCGCCAGCAGCTTACAAGCGGGAGCCAATGAGCAGTTCTTC; size: .; V: TRBV5-1; D: TRBD2; J: TRBJ2-1
CDR3: CASSTVNQPQHF; DNA: TGTGCCAGCTCTACAGTCAATCAGCCCCAGCATTTT; size: .; V: TRBV2; D: .; J: TRBJ1-5
CDR3: CASSSLQGGRRAFF; DNA: TGTGCCAGCAGCTCCCTCCAAGGCGGACGGAGAGCTTTCTTT; size: few; V: TRBV7-2; D: .; J: TRBJ1-1